The source of this TCR beta chain is a study of cytomegalovirus exposure and HLA in healthy donors (TCRdb year 2017). As for the study more broadly: In an earlier analysis of several hundred of the donors, 250 to 300 Gb of sequence data and 90 million to 130 million unique TCR beta sequences from roughly 200 million T cells were reported. Of the approximately 400 genotyped donors, 75% to 85% were placed in the genetic ancestry cluster associated with self-reported Caucasian donors. The study combined high-throughput TCR immunosequencing, statistical association of individual TCRs with disease status, and machine learning to predict cytomegalovirus infection status. The study aimed to test whether signatures of past pathogen exposure could be identified by cataloging public T cell receptors. An early release covering about 600 HLA-typed donors comprised about 310 gigabases of sequencing data and around 80 million unique TCR sequences. All discovery cohort repertoires had been generated on a single sequencing platform. Donor age, sex, ethnicity and CMV serostatus were compiled together with the repertoire data. HLA typing included class I and class II loci at four-digit resolution. The T cell repertoires of 666 subjects were profiled by immunosequencing and related to cytomegalovirus serostatus. The number of typed donors differed by locus: roughly 629-640 for A, B, C, DRB1 and DQB1; roughly 510 for DQA1; over 600 for DPA1; and 450 to 480 for DPB1. To study patterns of TCR occurrence, a later analysis re-analyzed previously published TCR beta repertoires from under 750 donors and added high-resolution HLA genotyping. A separate validation cohort of approximately 120 different subjects was used in addition to the roughly 700-subject first cohort. Several DR-DQ haplotypes were treated as single units for association and clustering because of strong linkage in the cohort. Rather than drawing on any new phenotypic data, the later analysis identified candidate immune exposures from TCR beta sequences and the way those sequences occurred across donors. An earlier analysis of nearly 600 of the donors applied high-throughput TCR beta sequencing to assess whether each TCR beta V gene segment acted as functional or pseudogenic. On average, roughly 250,000 unique TCR beta nucleotide sequences were sequenced per donor among a few hundred genotyped donors of the cohort, with roughly 18% of those sequences being non-productive. Genome-wide SNP genotypes for about 65% of the 666 donors were used in a later genetic analysis, which treated that subset as a discovery cohort. Study-wide conclusions, independent of this receptor: Immune exposure information for the cohort was limited to CMV serostatus. V-gene and J-gene trimming of TCR beta chains was associated with a missense DCLRE1C variant in a later genetic analysis, and the association was replicated in an independent cohort. A total of 150 to 200 TCR beta chains were listed by the study as associated with cytomegalovirus. Three of the identified cytomegalovirus-associated TCR beta chains were confirmed in vitro to be specific for cytomegalovirus antigens. Several of the top co-occurrence clusters appeared to be linked to parvovirus B19, influenza, CMV and Epstein-Barr virus, according to a later analysis. A further reported finding was that TCR beta sequences accurately predicted the HLA-A and HLA-B alleles for most subjects in the first cohort. A cluster of highly shared sequence variants was judged likely to represent a technical artifact of the sequencing pipeline. In a later genetic analysis, fewer N-insertions in productive TCRs were reported among donors in an Asian-associated ancestry cluster than the roughly 670-donor mean. In a later analysis, HLA-associated TCR beta chains were found to be more clonally expanded and to have lower generation probabilities than equally common non-associated chains. Most TCR sequences were seen in very few donors, while some public TCRs were found in many individuals. Linkage disequilibrium might explain the correlated functional status among segregating V segments, but an unknown experimental factor could not be excluded. An earlier analysis of approximately 530 of the donors showed that most TCR beta V segments appeared in productive rearrangements either about 87% or about 30% of the time, which broadly matched IMGT annotations. The classifier was reported to diagnose cytomegalovirus status with high specificity and sensitivity in both the original and validation cohorts. The cohort was sequenced for TCR beta chains only, and without alpha or paired-chain data the features that could be detected were limited. Specific HLA alleles were associated with about 17,000 TCR beta sequences at a false discovery rate of 0.05 in a later analysis. Because HLA typing was unavailable for some donors at each locus, only the typed subset was used in association tests. According to a later analysis, most CMV-associated TCR beta chains appeared to be HLA-restricted, and the HLA associations seemed to be driven largely by CMV exposure. It was suggested by the authors that the approach could potentially be generalized to other disease states and immunological phenotypes. Presence/absence analyses assumed roughly uniform sequencing depth across donors, an assumption that may not hold. According to a later analysis, TCR association rates differed among HLA loci, with DRB1 alleles showing the most associated TCRs and HLA-C alleles showing the fewest. When HLA alleles, especially DR and DQ, strongly co-occurred, TCR associations were difficult to assign to individual alleles. Because counts were too low, fewer than 20 rarely observed V segments, including chromosome 9 orphons, were excluded from the earlier analysis of 587 of the donors. Some IMGT-functional V segments, including TRBV6-2 and TRBV6-3, could not be distinguished by the 87-base-pair reads and were therefore excluded.

In total, more than 500 healthy bone marrow donors made up the cohort. At the time of sampling, every cohort member was nominally healthy, though immune exposures that went unrecorded were likely present. The donor tested CMV seronegative, placing the donor among the roughly 350 seronegative members of the cohort. Each donor provided a peripheral blood sample, and peripheral blood mononuclear cells were used for TCR beta sequencing. Genomic DNA was extracted from the blood cell samples with the Qiagen DNeasy Blood Extraction Kit. V is pruned by 3 bases and J by 3 bases, leaving 1 base of the junction without a gene match. The CDR3, cysteine through phenylalanine, is 14 amino acids long. Solely the CDR3 DNA is kept, with 42 bases framed from the first base. For CDR1 and CDR2, the germline V gene lists KGHSH and LQKENI. Turning to this clone: Its recognized antigen is unknown. It has no much larger one-base neighbor in the sample; base qualities were not kept. The same CDR3 is also encoded by other DNA sequences in this sample.

The library was prepared using the immunoSEQ multiplex PCR assay. A mixture of 60 forward primers for TCR Vbeta segments and 13 reverse primers for TCR Jbeta segments was used in the multiplex PCR. The CDR3 region of rearranged TCR beta genes was amplified from genomic DNA by a multiplex PCR assay. The amplified TCR beta libraries were sequenced on the Illumina HiSeq System as 87-base-pair reads. In the original analysis: A later analysis counted some 80 million unique TCR beta chains across the 700 or so repertoires, and approximately 11 million of these chains were shared by at least two donors. A nearest-neighbor algorithm error-corrected the raw reads and collapsed the reads into unique sequences, merging closely related sequences to remove PCR and sequencing errors. To assign V, D and J gene segments, CDR3 sequences were aligned to IMGT reference sequences. For a sequence to be retained, at least a six-nucleotide match to both a V gene segment and a J gene segment was required. Rearrangements were classified as productive when the CDR3 lacked stop codons and remained in frame with V and J, and all other rearrangements were classified as non-productive. Following IMGT convention, CDR3 was defined as the stretch from the second conserved V-encoded cysteine up to the conserved J-encoded phenylalanine. The earlier analysis of 587 of the donors excluded sequences that lacked an unambiguous match to a single V gene segment. An earlier analysis of a few hundred of the donors called V segments functional above 56.7% productive rearrangements and segregating when the between-donor standard deviation exceeded 5%. A statistical classification framework was developed to diagnose cytomegalovirus status using the catalog of TCR beta chain sequences. In a later analysis, TCR nucleotide sequences were compared against IMGT/GENE-DB human TR gene sequences so that V and J genes could be assigned. A later analysis assigned CDR3 sequences and most-parsimonious VDJ recombination scenarios with the TCRdist pipeline. In a later analysis, every TCR beta chain was defined by the combination of its CDR3 amino acid sequence and its V-gene family, and reads without a unique V-gene family were dropped. To address suspected cross-contamination and a sequencing artifact, a later analysis removed approximately 590 highly shared, low-generation-probability nucleotide sequences. In a later analysis, a clonal expansion index for each public chain was calculated from normalized within-repertoire ranks of inferred template counts. In a later analysis, generation probabilities were computed using a VDJ recombination model fitted to out-of-frame rearrangements, and the results were checked against IGoR. In a later analysis, TCR-TCR, TCR-HLA and TCR-CMV co-occurrence was scored with hypergeometric tests, and a repertoire-size bias correction was applied to TCR pairs. False discovery rates were estimated in a later analysis by permuting HLA or CMV assignments 20 times. A later analysis grouped co-occurring TCRs with DBSCAN, adding TCRdist sequence similarity when clustering within HLA-allele-positive subsets. For co-occurrence clustering, repertoires with fewer than 30,000 or more than 120,000 public chains were excluded, along with four or five repertoires with anomalous nucleotide sharing. The immuneACCESS repertoire file appears here via TCRdb, limited to in-frame rearrangements. These files lack a portion of the clones; in checked studies, under half of the deficit traces to unresolved V genes, and the cause of the others is not known. The DNA was the basis for D and trimming; V, J and clone size are from that table. In this sample the table shows about 190,000 clones, around four fifths of which occur a single time. Jointly, the top ten make up 0.95% to 1.4% of the sample.

The sequenced sample was PBMCs. The V and J segments used are TRBV18 and TRBJ1-4, and 7 junction bases match TRBD1. The sequence was collected from a woman in her forties in good health and CMV-seronegative. The CDR3 corresponds to CASSPQGANEKLFF. The DNA sequence follows: TGTGCCAGCTCACCCCAGGGGGCTAATGAAAAACTGTTTTTT.